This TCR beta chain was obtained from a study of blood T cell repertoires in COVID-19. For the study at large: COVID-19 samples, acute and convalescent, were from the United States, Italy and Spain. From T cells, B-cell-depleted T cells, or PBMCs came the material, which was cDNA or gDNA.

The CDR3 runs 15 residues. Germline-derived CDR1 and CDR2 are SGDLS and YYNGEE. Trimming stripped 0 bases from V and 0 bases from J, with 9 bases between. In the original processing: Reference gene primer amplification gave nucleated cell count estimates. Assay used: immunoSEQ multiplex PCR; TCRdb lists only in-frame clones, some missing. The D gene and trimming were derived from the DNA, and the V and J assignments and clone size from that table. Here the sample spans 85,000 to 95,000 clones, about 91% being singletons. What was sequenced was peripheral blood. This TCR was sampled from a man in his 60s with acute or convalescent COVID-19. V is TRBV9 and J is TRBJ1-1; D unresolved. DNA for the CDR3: TGTGCCAGCAGCGTAGATGTAGTCTTGAACACTGAAGCTTTCTTT. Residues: CASSVDVVLNTEAFF.